Shown below are 17 T cell receptor beta chains from a single sample sequenced in a study of blood T cell repertoires in COVID-19. The assay was immunoSEQ multiplex PCR, and TCRdb's table has in-frame clones only and misses some. The data hold approximately 210,000 clones, with roughly 78% observed a single time. The sample comprised peripheral blood. The receptors shown here come from a woman between 35 and 50 years old with acute or convalescent COVID-19.

This rearrangement joins TRBV5-1 to TRBJ2-7; D is perhaps TRBD2 (6 bases). V was trimmed by 9 bases and J by 1 base, leaving 17 bases between them. The germline V gene encodes CDR1 SGHRS and CDR2 YFSETQ. CDR3 size: 14 residues. CDR3 sequence (DNA): TGCGCCACCTCCGGGGGACCCCATTCCTACGAGCAGTACTTC. It translates to CATSGGPHSYEQYF. Full variable domain (remainder filled in from reference TRBV5-1 and TRBJ2-7): KAGVTQTPRYLIKTRGQQVTLSCSPISGHRSVSWYQQTPGQGLQFLFEYFSETQRNKGNFPGRFSGRQFSNSRSEMNVSTLELGDSALYLCATSGGPHSYEQYFGPGTRLTVT.

The V gene is TRBV10-3, the J gene TRBJ1-2, with TRBD1 as a possible D gene (6 bases). The CDR3 length is 12 residues. Germline CDR1 reads ENHRY; CDR2 reads SYGVKD. Trimming removed 2 bases from V and 8 bases from J, with 9 bases in between. The CDR3 region is CAISEDDRGYTF. In nucleotides, the CDR3 is TGTGCCATCAGTGAGGACGACAGGGGCTACACCTTC.

The V call is TRBV29-1, the J call TRBJ2-5; D is ambiguous. The CDR3 covers 10 residues. The V gene lost 7 bases and the J gene lost 4 bases, with 7 bases spanning the gap. The germline V gene has CDR1 SQVTM and CDR2 ANQGSEA. The CDR3 DNA is TGCAGCGGGAGAGCAGAGACCCAGTACTTC. Encoded protein: CSGRAETQYF.

The V and J genes are TRBV27 and TRBJ1-6; D ambiguous. The germline V gene encodes CDR1 MNHEY and CDR2 SMNVEV (reference sequence). The V end was cut by 6 bases, the J end by 0 bases, with 15 bases between. There are 17 residues in the CDR3. CDR3 amino acids: CASRPEGRRSYNSPLHF. The CDR3 nucleotides are TGTGCCAGCAGACCCGAGGGCAGACGCTCCTATAATTCACCCCTCCACTTT.

Details on this clone: One end of the junction is discordant with germline, which a read error may explain. This chain joins TRBV19 and TRBJ2-3; the D gene is possibly TRBD1 (5 bases). Per germline, CDR1 LNHDA and CDR2 SQIVND (reference sequence). This CDR3 has 16 amino acids. The CDR3 sequence is CASNIRRVGRTDTQYF. For the CDR3, the DNA is TGTGCCAGTAATATACGCAGGGTCGGCCGAACAGATACGCAGTATTTT.

The chain recombines TRBV11-2 with TRBJ2-3, with 9 bases lining up with TRBD2. The CDR3 loop spans 15 amino acids. The germline gives CDR1 SGHAT, CDR2 FQNNGV. The V and J ends lost 4 bases and 0 bases, in that order; junction bases with no gene match: 2. CDR3 in DNA: TGTGCCAGCAGCTCTAGCGGGGTGAGCACAGATACGCAGTATTTT. It translates to CASSSSGVSTDTQYF.

The chain carries TRBV3-1 (or the pseudogene TRBV3-2) and TRBJ1-3; D not resolved. The CDR3 runs to 15 residues. Germline assignment: CDR1 LGHDT and CDR2 YNNKEL (reference sequence). V was cut by 1 base and J by 4 bases, with 11 bases left in between. The CDR3, as DNA: TGTGCCAGCAGCCAAGCGAGAAGGAGGGGAAACACCATATATTTT. It specifies CASSQARRRGNTIYF.

The chain combines TRBV7-3 with TRBJ2-3; 13 bases map to TRBD2. This CDR3 comprises 17 residues. Germline V gene data show CDR1 as SGHTA and CDR2 as FQGTGA. J gave up 10 bases and V 1 base, and 11 bases lay outside the gene matches. The CDR3, as DNA: TGTGCCAGCAGCTTAAATTTTGGACTAGCGGGGGAGGCTGCGCAGTATTTT. Translating it yields CASSLNFGLAGEAAQYF.

The rearrangement links TRBV19 to TRBJ1-2; 7 bases agree with TRBD1. This CDR3 is built from 14 residues. From germline, CDR1 is LNHDA and CDR2 SQIVND (reference sequence). Trimming took 3 bases from V and 8 from J; bases not matched to a gene: 9. CDR3 sequence: CASSISDDREGYTF. The CDR3 DNA reads as TGTGCCAGTAGTATTAGCGACGACAGGGAGGGCTACACCTTC.

The chain carries TRBV19 and TRBJ2-5; possible D gene TRBD2, 6 bases. Germline CDR1 reads LNHDA; CDR2 reads SQIVND (reference sequence). Trimming took 3 bases from V and 2 from J, leaving 16 bases between them. This CDR3 is 16 amino acids long. CDR3 region: CASSIYPGLKQETQYF. Here the CDR3 DNA reads TGTGCCAGTAGTATTTACCCGGGACTCAAACAAGAGACCCAGTACTTC.

This chain joins TRBV29-1 and TRBJ2-3; TRBD1 matches at 8 bases. Per germline, CDR1 SQVTM and CDR2 ANQGSEA. The CDR3 runs 16 residues. V dropped 3 bases and J dropped 3; count of bases not matched to a gene: 11. CDR3 loop: CSVDYPGQGGTDTQYF. CDR3 bases: TGCAGCGTTGATTATCCCGGACAGGGTGGAACAGATACGCAGTATTTT.

This clone came up a few times. This chain joins TRBV6-2 or TRBV6-3 and TRBJ2-7; TRBD1 aligns across 8 bases. CDR3 length: 14 amino acids. V was clipped by 0 bases and J by 8 bases; unmatched bases: 6. Germline CDR1 and CDR2: MNHEY and SVGEGT. The CDR3 nucleotides are TGTGCCAGCAGTTACTCGGCAGGGGGCAGGAAGCAGTACTTC. Protein: CASSYSAGGRKQYF.

The rearrangement joins TRBV18 to TRBJ2-2; 7 positions match TRBD1. The germline CDR1 and CDR2 sequences are KGHSH and LQKENI. This CDR3 region has 15 residues. J lost 6 bases, V lost 4 bases, and 8 bases had no gene match. CDR3 DNA: TGTGCCAGCTCACATAGGACAGGCGGAGCCGGGGAGCTGTTTTTT. As protein: CASSHRTGGAGELFF.

The chain combines TRBV3-1 (or the pseudogene TRBV3-2) with TRBJ1-2, with 8 bases identical to TRBD1. Unmatched junction bases numbered 5, after V lost 1 base and J lost 4 bases. This CDR3 spans 15 amino acids. The germline gives CDR1 LGHDT, CDR2 YNNKEL (reference sequence). CDR3 amino acids: CASSQGTGGTYGYTF. For the CDR3, the DNA is TGTGCCAGCAGCCAAGGAACAGGGGGTACCTATGGCTACACCTTC.

This chain links TRBV6-4 with TRBJ2-3; TRBD2 matches at 7 bases. Trimming cost V 5 bases and J 6 bases; bases outside gene matches: 5. The CDR3 sequence is 13 residues long. Germline CDR1 reads MRHNA; CDR2 reads SNTAGT. The CDR3 region is CASSKRGQDTQYF. The CDR3 DNA reads as TGTGCCAGCAGTAAGCGGGGTCAGGATACGCAGTATTTT.

A few counts support this clone. This rearrangement joins TRBV4-3 to TRBJ2-7; tentative D call: TRBD2 (5 bases). With 0 bases removed from V and 5 bases from J, the gap between germline ends came to 11 bases. Germline V gives CDR1 LGHNA, CDR2 YSLEER. There are 14 residues in the CDR3. The CDR3 sequence: CASSQDGGSDEQYF. The CDR3 region has the DNA TGCGCCAGCAGCCAAGATGGCGGGTCAGACGAGCAGTACTTC.

V and J are TRBV29-1 and TRBJ2-3; D is unresolved. The V end lost 4 bases, the J end lost 0 bases, and 17 bases lay between the germline ends. The germline V gene has CDR1 SQVTM and CDR2 ANQGSEA. The CDR3 is 16 amino acids. The CDR3 spells CSVAKGAFGSTDTQYF. The CDR3 region has the DNA TGCAGCGTTGCGAAAGGAGCGTTTGGGAGCACAGATACGCAGTATTTT.